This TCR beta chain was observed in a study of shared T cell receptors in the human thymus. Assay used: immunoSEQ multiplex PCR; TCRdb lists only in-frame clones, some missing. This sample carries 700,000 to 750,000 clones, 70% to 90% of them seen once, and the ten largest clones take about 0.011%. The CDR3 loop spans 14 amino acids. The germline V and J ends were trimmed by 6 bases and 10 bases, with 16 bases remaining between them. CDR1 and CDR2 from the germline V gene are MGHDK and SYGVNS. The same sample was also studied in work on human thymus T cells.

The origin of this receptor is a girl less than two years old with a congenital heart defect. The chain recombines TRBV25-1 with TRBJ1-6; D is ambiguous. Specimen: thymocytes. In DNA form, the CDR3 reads TGTGCCAGCAGCCCTCGGGGAAGCGGGTCACCCCTCCACTTT. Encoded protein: CASSPRGSGSPLHF.